Listed below are T cell receptor beta chains from one sample, sequenced in a study of beta chain features in type 1 diabetes. TCRdb's copy holds only in-frame clones and misses some; the assay was immunoSEQ multiplex PCR. The sample shows 810,000 or so clones, roughly 17% of them seen only once. The sequencing input was naive CD4+ T cells from blood. Receptor source: a woman under 30 in good health. CDR3s leave out the opening cysteine and the closing phenylalanine or tryptophan.

13	TRBV4-2	TRBJ2-7	ASSQDASGTYEQY
14	TRBV7-2	TRBJ2-5	ASSLALAGDGETQY
11	TRBV11-1	TRBJ2-5	ASSFLQLETQY
9	TRBV29-1	TRBJ2-5	SVGIQETQY
12	TRBV29-1	TRBJ1-1	SVGVAGRKTEAF
13	TRBV27	TRBJ1-4	ASSLSGQGFEKLF
13	TRBV11-2	TRBJ1-1	ASSSPWTVNTEAF
11	TRBV27	TRBJ2-3	ASSRQGSDTQY
12	TRBV28	TRBJ2-2	ASSSLGGSGELF
14	TRBV18	TRBJ2-2	ASAPFGAINTGELF
12	TRBV15	TRBJ2-7	ATSRTGTWYEQY
11	TRBV29-1	NA	SVERDRGSEQY
14	TRBV5-1	TRBJ2-6	ASSLARTAGANVLT
13	TRBV14	TRBJ1-3	ASSFDRYSGNTIY
14	TRBV11-2	TRBJ1-4	ASSDRPTGVNEKLF
13	TRBV6-1	TRBJ2-3	ASSPRTGGADTQY
12	TRBV6-6	TRBJ2-1	ASSSGRELNEQF
14	TRBV25-1	TRBJ2-1	ASSGRDRGGNNEQF
12	TRBV5-4	TRBJ2-3	ASSLVTGGASQK
12	TRBV18	NA	ASSPEEGNYEQY
10	TRBV7-2	TRBJ1-1	ASSLVLSEAF
10	TRBV10-3	TRBJ2-5	AIRDSQETQY
11	TRBV7-9	TRBJ2-1	ASSLSPHNEQF
11	TRBV27	TRBJ2-7	ASRAGGSYEQY
13	TRBV9	TRBJ2-7	ASSASQVPYYEQY
9	TRBV28	TRBJ2-2	ASSLGTGLF
15	TRBV7-8	TRBJ2-7	ASSPRLQESASYEQY
12	TRBV6-1	TRBJ2-7	ASSVRTASYEQY
12	TRBV6-5	TRBJ2-2	ASSYTRNTGELF
11	TRBV19	TRBJ1-2	ASSPGTGYGYT
13	TRBV7-9	TRBJ2-1	ASSSRSGDLGEQF
10	TRBV29-1	TRBJ2-1	SLQVSYNEQF
11	TRBV28	TRBJ2-7	ASSIPGLREQY
11	TRBV5-4	TRBJ2-1	ASSSQLQNEQF
15	TRBV5-1	TRBJ2-1	ASSLAGGLSPYNEQF
9	TRBV10-3	TRBJ2-1	AILVLNEQF
10	TRBV7-9	TRBJ1-1	ASSLSGREAF
15	TRBV7-2	TRBJ2-5	ASSHYRGGRAEGTQY
13	TRBV28	TRBJ1-2	ASSLGAAGEAGYT